This T cell receptor beta chain was sequenced for a study of tumor and adjacent non-tumor tissue in lung cancer (dated by TCRdb to 2017 to 2018). Broadly, across the study: Patients with adenocarcinoma (12), squamous cell carcinoma (2) and small cell lung cancer (1) were included in the cohort. The roughly 15 patients were aged roughly 30 to 76 years, included ten or so men and 5 women, and had TNM stage I to III disease. Sequencing produced around 130,000,000 productive TCRbeta reads in total, an average of approximately 4 million reads per sample. For each patient, one tumor sample and one normal lung sample were taken, giving approximately 33 paired specimens that underwent TCRbeta CDR3 sequencing. Bulk TCRbeta repertoires were compared between lung tumor tissue and matched distant non-tumor lung tissue obtained from 15 lung cancer patients.

The library was generated by multiplex PCR. Instrument on record: Illumina HiSeq 2500. TCRbeta libraries were constructed through three rounds of nested PCR with primers (Table S4) according to protocols modified from ARM-PCR. Before sequencing, PCR products of 200-500 bp were excised from the gel and purified with the QIAquick gel extraction kit. Under the source paper's analysis protocol: Reads were cleaned using Trimmomatic, were merged into complete CDR3 sequences using FLASH, and were assigned to V(D)J germline segments using MiTCR. Clonal diversity was calculated as the inverse Simpson's index using VDJtools. Productive reads were defined as in-frame sequences without a premature stop codon. The raw public reads went through TCRdb reprocessing: fastp at Q25, MiXCR clone calling, in-frame beta chains kept. Under each unique CDR3 protein, matching rows form one entry showing the most common genes and DNA. Here the V and J calls rest on TCRdb's processing, not on the authors' analysis. The sample table lists 80,000 to 100,000 distinct CDR3 sequences, 75% to 85% of them with a count of one. The ten largest clones take up around 30% of the sample.

Bulk unsorted tissue served as the source for RNA extraction, and RNA quality was assessed using a NanoDrop ND-1000 and an Agilent 2100. For the normal lung samples, distant non-tumor tissue was collected more than 3 cm away from the tumor edge. Donors were newly diagnosed lung cancer patients admitted for thoracic surgery in China between August and November 2014, without prior chemotherapy. Anyone who had undergone radiotherapy or chemotherapy before, or who had another cancer at the same time, was left out of the study. Pieces of surgical tissue measuring roughly 1-2.2 cm3 were kept in RNAlater solution and held at -80 degrees C until needed. CDR3 length: 13 amino acids, cysteine to phenylalanine. Solely the CDR3 DNA is kept, with 39 bases framed from the first base. The germline V gene (reference sequence) provides CDR1 SGHKS and CDR2 YYEKEE. Remarks on this clonotype: This clone's antigen is unknown. Base qualities were left out, and no much larger clone turns up one base away.

General study outcomes and caveats: Only about 15 patients were in the cohort, and the authors stated that larger samples and more detailed clinical data are needed. Tumor tissue showed significantly higher TCR diversity (inverse Simpson) than normal lung tissue, at about 410 vs 180 (P = 0.0075, Mann-Whitney U test). Younger patients had significantly higher TCR diversity, and higher tumor TCR diversity was associated with shorter overall and disease-free survival. The top 100 clones made up a significantly larger cumulative share of the repertoire in normal lung than in tumor tissue. Because peripheral blood was not sequenced, blood TCRbeta repertoires in the lung cancer patients of the study were not examined. The methods do not name the sequencing platform or mention unique molecular identifiers.

Sequenced input: distant non-tumor lung tissue. This receptor was identified in a man in his 60s with small cell lung cancer. Here the chain combines TRBV5-5 and TRBJ1-1, and TRBD1 matches 9 of the central bases. The CDR3: CATSWDRATEAFF. The nucleotide sequence reads TGTGCTACCAGCTGGGACAGGGCCACTGAAGCTTTCTTT. Outside the CDR3, residues come from the reference TRBV5-5 and TRBJ1-1 proteins, so the full variable domain is: DAGVTQSPTHLIKTRGQQVTLRCSPISGHKSVSWYQQVLGQGPQFIFQYYEKEERGRGNFPDRFSARQFPNYSSELNVNALLLGDSALYLCATSWDRATEAFFGQGTRLTVV.